This T cell receptor (beta chain) stems from a study of PD-L1 blockade in urothelial cancer. General study findings and limits: More expansion of tumor-associated blood clones, seen at 3 weeks, marked durable-benefit patients. A below-median TCR clonality in blood before treatment predicted better survival.

In the case of this clone: Its specificity is unknown.

Clones were sequenced by immunoSEQ multiplex PCR, and TCRdb holds only the in-frame ones, with some missing. This table has some 40,000 clones, 82% appearing once. This CDR3 region has 14 residues. Germline loops: CDR1 MNHEY, CDR2 SVGAGI. The trim removed 2 bases at V and 7 bases at J, leaving 6 bases unmatched. The receptor's source is a man aged 60-69 years with urothelial cancer. This material consisted of PBMCs, taken around atezolizumab (anti-PD-L1) treatment. The rearrangement joins TRBV6-5 to TRBJ1-2; 8 nucleotides agree with TRBD1. CDR3: CASSYGQGAGGYTF. CDR3 in DNA: TGTGCCAGCAGTTACGGGCAGGGGGCCGGTGGCTACACCTTC.